The rows below give T cell receptor beta chains drawn from one sample of a study of T cell responses to AZD1222 COVID-19 vaccine. Only in-frame clones appear in the TCRdb table, and some are missing; sequencing was by immunoSEQ multiplex PCR. The table has approximately 100,000 clones, roughly 89% seen once; the top ten hold about 3%. The sequences come from peripheral blood, collected on day 0 of AZD1222 vaccination. The receptors come from an adult in good health. CDR3s include the opening cysteine and the closing phenylalanine or tryptophan. A D gene is named only where the DNA matches it firmly. Size values are once, few and many counts, or a class for expanded clones, and some rows have none.

v_call: TRBV10-3
j_call: TRBJ1-2
d_call: .
clone_size: .
cdr3_nt: TGTGCCATCAGTGAAGGAGCAGGGAATTATGGCTACACCTTC
cdr3_aa: CAISEGAGNYGYTF

v_call: TRBV4-1
j_call: TRBJ1-2
d_call: TRBD1
clone_size: .
cdr3_nt: TGCGCCAGCAGCCATATTAGGGGGCGGCGGTATGGCTACACCTTC
cdr3_aa: CASSHIRGRRYGYTF

v_call: TRBV4-3
j_call: TRBJ1-3
d_call: .
clone_size: .
cdr3_nt: TGCGCCAGCAGCCAAGATTATGGCAGGGGCCTTTCTTCTGGAAACACCATATATTTT
cdr3_aa: CASSQDYGRGLSSGNTIYF

v_call: TRBV5-5
j_call: TRBJ1-6
d_call: TRBD1
clone_size: once
cdr3_nt: TGTGCCAGCAGCTTGGCCGCAGGGGGACGAGGATCACCCCTCCACTTT
cdr3_aa: CASSLAAGGRGSPLHF

v_call: TRBV7-3
j_call: TRBJ2-6
d_call: TRBD2
clone_size: once
cdr3_nt: TGTGCCAGCAGCCCCGACGCGGGACTAGCGGGGGTTGGGGCCAACGTCCTGACTTTC
cdr3_aa: CASSPDAGLAGVGANVLTF

v_call: TRBV6-2/TRBV6-3
j_call: TRBJ2-1
d_call: .
clone_size: .
cdr3_nt: TGTGCCAGCAGTTACTTCGGCGGGCGTAGCTCCTACAATGAGCAGTTCTTC
cdr3_aa: CASSYFGGRSSYNEQFF

v_call: TRBV5-5
j_call: TRBJ1-2
d_call: .
clone_size: .
cdr3_nt: TGTGCCAGCAGCTTGATTGGGGAAATCTATGGCTACACCTTC
cdr3_aa: CASSLIGEIYGYTF

v_call: TRBV30
j_call: TRBJ1-5
d_call: .
clone_size: .
cdr3_nt: TGTGCCTGGAGTGCAAATCGCGACAGAAACAATCAGCCCCAGCATTTT
cdr3_aa: CAWSANRDRNNQPQHF

v_call: TRBV6-5
j_call: TRBJ1-3
d_call: .
clone_size: .
cdr3_nt: TGTGCCAGCACAGGGGTCCACGGAAACACCATATATTTT
cdr3_aa: CASTGVHGNTIYF

v_call: TRBV24-1
j_call: TRBJ2-1
d_call: TRBD1
clone_size: .
cdr3_nt: TGTGCCACCAGTGAACCGGGACAGGGTGCAAATGAGCAGTTCTTC
cdr3_aa: CATSEPGQGANEQFF

v_call: TRBV10-3
j_call: TRBJ1-4
d_call: TRBD1
clone_size: once
cdr3_nt: TGTGCCATCAGCGGGGACAGTGCTAATGAAAAACTGTTTTTT
cdr3_aa: CAISGDSANEKLFF

v_call: TRBV7-9
j_call: TRBJ1-1
d_call: .
clone_size: .
cdr3_nt: TGTGCCAGCAGCCTCTCCAGTAACACTGAAGCTTTCTTT
cdr3_aa: CASSLSSNTEAFF

v_call: TRBV29-1
j_call: TRBJ1-1
d_call: .
clone_size: .
cdr3_nt: TGCAGCGTTGATCTGGGAGGGTGGACTGAAGCTTTCTTT
cdr3_aa: CSVDLGGWTEAFF

v_call: TRBV5-1
j_call: TRBJ1-1
d_call: .
clone_size: .
cdr3_nt: TGCGCCAGCAGCGGACAACTGAGGGGGACTGAAGCTTTCTTT
cdr3_aa: CASSGQLRGTEAFF

v_call: TRBV10-3
j_call: TRBJ2-7
d_call: .
clone_size: .
cdr3_nt: TGTGCCACCCGGGACACCTCCTACGAGCAGTACTTC
cdr3_aa: CATRDTSYEQYF

v_call: TRBV18
j_call: TRBJ1-2
d_call: .
clone_size: .
cdr3_nt: TGTGCCAGCTCACTACTAACCCGACCAGATGGCTACACCTTC
cdr3_aa: CASSLLTRPDGYTF

v_call: TRBV3-1/TRBV3-2
j_call: TRBJ1-2
d_call: TRBD1
clone_size: .
cdr3_nt: TGTGCCAGCAGCCAGACAGGGGGGCATGGCTACACCTTC
cdr3_aa: CASSQTGGHGYTF

v_call: TRBV7-9
j_call: TRBJ1-4
d_call: TRBD1
clone_size: .
cdr3_nt: TGTGCCAGCAGCCTCGAACAGGGGGTGGGAAAACTGTTTTTT
cdr3_aa: CASSLEQGVGKLFF

v_call: TRBV7-3
j_call: TRBJ1-4
d_call: TRBD1
clone_size: .
cdr3_nt: TGTGCCAGCAGCTCCACAGGGGGTCGGAATGAAAAACTGTTTTTT
cdr3_aa: CASSSTGGRNEKLFF

v_call: TRBV6-2/TRBV6-3
j_call: TRBJ2-2
d_call: .
clone_size: .
cdr3_nt: TGTGCCAGCAGTCCACGCGAGGCGAACACCGGGGAGCTGTTTTTT
cdr3_aa: CASSPREANTGELFF

v_call: TRBV7-2
j_call: TRBJ1-1
d_call: .
clone_size: .
cdr3_nt: TGTGCCAGCAGCCCGATAACAGGGTTCACTGAAGCTTTCTTT
cdr3_aa: CASSPITGFTEAFF

v_call: TRBV7-2
j_call: TRBJ1-2
d_call: TRBD1
clone_size: .
cdr3_nt: TGTGCCAGCAGCCGGGACAGGAGGTATGGCTACACCTTC
cdr3_aa: CASSRDRRYGYTF

v_call: TRBV20-1
j_call: TRBJ1-6
d_call: .
clone_size: .
cdr3_nt: TGCAGTGCTAGTACAAGGGGGGACCAGTTTTATAATTCACCCCTCCACTTT
cdr3_aa: CSASTRGDQFYNSPLHF

v_call: TRBV7-2
j_call: TRBJ2-3
d_call: TRBD2
clone_size: .
cdr3_nt: TGTGCCAGCAGCTTGGGACTAGCGGGGGAGATCACAGATACGCAGTATTTT
cdr3_aa: CASSLGLAGEITDTQYF

v_call: TRBV7-9
j_call: TRBJ1-4
d_call: .
clone_size: .
cdr3_nt: TGTGCCAGCAGCTTAGGGTCCAATAATGAAAAACTGTTTTTT
cdr3_aa: CASSLGSNNEKLFF

v_call: TRBV10-3
j_call: TRBJ1-2
d_call: TRBD1
clone_size: .
cdr3_nt: TGTGCCATCAGTGAAGCCCGGCGGGCAGGGGGTAACTATGGCTACACCTTC
cdr3_aa: CAISEARRAGGNYGYTF